A single sample is the source of the 9 T cell receptor beta chains below, sequenced in a study of blood T cell repertoires in COVID-19. TCRdb's copy holds only in-frame clones and misses some; the assay was immunoSEQ multiplex PCR. The table shows approximately 90,000 clones, with 70% to 85% occurring only once. Sequenced sample: peripheral blood. The source is a human donor in a cohort sampled during active COVID-19.

This chain's CDR3 is CASSPGFTEAFF. CDR3 nucleotides: TGTGCCAGTAGCCCCGGTTTTACTGAAGCTTTCTTT. The V call is TRBV19, the J call TRBJ1-1; D call uncertain. Trimming took 6 bases from V and 5 from J, leaving 10 bases between them. This CDR3 has 12 residues. Looked up from germline, CDR1 is LNHDA and CDR2 is SQIVND (reference sequence).

In regard to this clone: Distinct nucleotide sequences in the sample also encode this CDR3. The chain joins TRBV5-1 to TRBJ1-4, with 7 bases aligning to TRBD1. Germline loops: CDR1 SGHRS, CDR2 YFSETQ. V trimming: 4 bases; J trimming: 0 bases; junction bases outside the gene matches: 6. This CDR3 has 16 residues. CDR3 coding DNA: TGCGCCAGCAGCCTGGGAGGGACAGCAACTAATGAAAAACTGTTTTTT. Translation: CASSLGGTATNEKLFF. The variable domain in full, completed from reference TRBV5-1 and TRBJ1-4, reads KAGVTQTPRYLIKTRGQQVTLSCSPISGHRSVSWYQQTPGQGLQFLFEYFSETQRNKGNFPGRFSGRQFSNSRSEMNVSTLELGDSALYLCASSLGGTATNEKLFFGSGTQLSVL.

V gene TRBV5-6 combines with J gene TRBJ2-7; 10 nucleotides align to TRBD1. The CDR3 loop spans 15 amino acids. Germline V lookup: CDR1 SGHDT, CDR2 YYEEEE. V trimming: 0 bases; J trimming: 12 bases; junction bases outside the gene matches: 12. The CDR3 sequence: CASSLASDRGSSGYF. CDR3 coding DNA: TGTGCCAGCAGCTTGGCCTCGGACAGGGGGAGTTCAGGGTACTTC. Complete variable domain (other parts from reference TRBV5-6 and TRBJ2-7): DAGVTQSPTHLIKTRGQQVTLRCSPKSGHDTVSWYQQALGQGPQFIFQYYEEEERQRGNFPDRFSGHQFPNYSSELNVNALLLGDSALYLCASSLASDRGSSGYFGPGTRLTVT.

This clone was picked up a small number of times. This chain links TRBV10-1 with TRBJ2-7, with a tentative D call TRBD2 (6 bases). V lost 5 bases and J 3 bases, leaving 17 bases between the germline ends. Germline V gives CDR1 WNHNN, CDR2 SYGVQD (reference sequence). This CDR3 spans 15 amino acids. CDR3 DNA: TGCGCCAGCAGTCGGGGCTACCGGAGGGGCTACGAGCAGTACTTC. The encoded protein is CASSRGYRRGYEQYF.

V usage is TRBV7-9 and J usage is TRBJ1-4; the D is unclear. The ends were cut back, 1 base at V and 0 bases at J, with 9 bases in the middle. The germline V gene has CDR1 SEHNR and CDR2 FQNEAQ (reference sequence). The CDR3 runs 16 residues. As DNA, the CDR3 is TGTGCCAGCAGCTTAGGGTACAGAACAACTAATGAAAAACTGTTTTTT. This gives the protein CASSLGYRTTNEKLFF. Full variable domain (rest looked up from reference TRBV7-9 and TRBJ1-4): DTGVSQNPRHKITKRGQNVTFRCDPISEHNRLYWYRQTLGQGPEFLTYFQNEAQLEKSRLLSDRFSAERPKGSFSTLEIQRTEQGDSAMYLCASSLGYRTTNEKLFFGSGTQLSVL.

The chain employs TRBV19 and TRBJ2-1; TRBD2 matches 9 bases. The junction had 5 bases not matched to a gene; V was cut back by 5 bases and J by 6 bases. The CDR3 totals 14 residues. Per the germline V gene, CDR1 is LNHDA and CDR2 is SQIVND (reference sequence). The CDR3 reads CASSFSGRPNEQFF. The CDR3 DNA is TGTGCCAGTAGTTTTAGCGGGAGACCCAATGAGCAGTTCTTC.

On this clone itself: No conserved phenylalanine or tryptophan is present at the end of the CDR3, so a read error is the likely explanation. The limits of the CDR3 on the DNA are not certain, so only TCRdb's listed CDR3 is given. The rearrangement uses TRBV23-1 and TRBJ2-7; the D call in the table, TRBD1, was not verified against the DNA. TRBV23-1 is marked as an open reading frame, function uncertain. The CDR3 is 9 amino acids in total, end residues counted. The chain's CDR3 is CASTIGRFD.

The chain joins TRBV5-6 to TRBJ2-7; the match to TRBD2 covers 9 bases. Germline values: CDR1 SGHDT, CDR2 YYEEEE. CDR3 length equals 16 residues. Germline trimming cut 0 bases from V and 7 bases from J; bases unmatched to any gene: 11. The CDR3 DNA is TGTGCCAGCAGCTTGGAGTTAGCGGGAGAAGGTTGGGAGCAGTACTTC. Its translation is CASSLELAGEGWEQYF.

The rearrangement links TRBV9 to TRBJ1-1, with D perhaps matching TRBD1 (6 bases). The V and J ends lost 4 bases and 1 base respectively, with 8 bases between them. The germline CDR1 and CDR2 sequences are SGDLS and YYNGEE. The CDR3 length is 13 residues. The CDR3 is CASSPRGNTEAFF. The CDR3 coding sequence is TGTGCCAGCAGCCCCAGGGGGAACACTGAAGCTTTCTTT.